This T cell receptor beta chain is from a study of T cells in women clearing cervical HPV infection. Study-level background: Case blood was drawn when the lesion was first found; control blood after infection became undetectable.

Comments on this clone: The read ends 3 residues early relative to the CDR3; the germline J gene fills the gap.

Produced via immunoSEQ multiplex PCR; TCRdb's table is partial and in-frame only. This sample's table reports 22,000 or so clones. Germline V lookup: CDR1 SNHLY, CDR2 FYNNEI. V was trimmed by 10 bases and J by 4 bases, leaving 14 bases between them. This CDR3 spans 13 amino acids. The clonotype comes from a woman aged 18-70 years with a cervical HPV16 infection that either progressed to CIN3+ or cleared (not recorded which). The gene calls are TRBV2 and TRBJ2-1, with D perhaps matching TRBD2 (6 bases). The specimen sequenced was blood buffy coat. CDR3 DNA (partial): TGTGCCACCTCCGGGACTTCTTACAATGAG. It codes for CATSGTSYNE. The CDR3 as a whole reads CATSGTSYNEQFF.